What follows are 31 T cell receptor beta chains derived from one specimen sequenced in a study of monozygotic twins with inflammatory bowel disease. TCRdb reprocessed the 5' RACE reads; each CDR3 protein has one entry and no DNA is given. In all, the sample yields about 210,000 distinct CDR3 sequences. Sequencing was carried out using blood. The receptors originated from a human donor with ulcerative colitis or Crohn's disease, or a healthy co-twin of an affected twin (not recorded which).

The chain has TRBV7-3 and TRBJ2-3; checking the TCRdb D call of TRBD1 is not possible without DNA. The CDR3 spans 13 residues. CDR1 SGHTA and CDR2 FQGTGA come from the germline V gene. The CDR3 spells CASSLNGGDTQYF.

The CDR3 region is CASSKTEWVSAGELFF. The V gene is TRBV28, the J gene TRBJ2-2. The CDR3 covers 16 residues. Germline-derived CDR1 and CDR2 are MDHEN and SYDVKM.

The J gene is TRBJ2-5, the V gene TRBV7-2; TCRdb outputs TRBD2, but without DNA this stays unchecked. In germline, CDR1 is SGHTA, CDR2 FQGNSA. The CDR3 length is 15 residues. CDR3 protein: CASSSTSTRRETQYF.

The V gene is TRBV19, the J gene TRBJ2-2; no DNA is available, so the TRBD2 call from TCRdb remains unchecked. Germline assignment: CDR1 LNHDA and CDR2 SQIVND (reference sequence). The CDR3 spans 15 residues. The CDR3 sequence is CASSISTSHTGELFF.

The CDR3 reads CSASGGEDVWDEQFF. The chain carries TRBV20-1 and TRBJ2-1; TCRdb reports TRBD1, a call that lacks DNA to check it against. The CDR3 runs 15 residues. CDR1 and CDR2 (germline): DFQATT, SNEGSKA (reference sequence).

This rearrangement joins TRBV27 to TRBJ2-7; TCRdb outputs TRBD2, but without DNA this stays unchecked. The CDR3 is 15 residues long. Germline V gene sequence: CDR1 MNHEY, CDR2 SMNVEV (reference sequence). The CDR3 region is CASSFGTSGTYEQYF.

The chain uses TRBV5-1 and TRBJ1-1; TCRdb indicates TRBD1, and absent DNA this call remains unverified. This CDR3 is 17 amino acids long. Germline V gives CDR1 SGHRS, CDR2 YFSETQ. The CDR3: CASSLARTGDMNTEAFF.

This sequence joins TRBV5-1 and TRBJ2-7; the TCRdb call, TRBD1, lacks DNA for checking. Germline CDR1 SGHRS, CDR2 YFSETQ. CDR3 length equals 15 residues. The CDR3 region is CASSLRQGEPYEQYF.

The gene calls are TRBV5-1 and TRBJ2-1. Per the germline V gene, CDR1 is SGHRS and CDR2 is YFSETQ. This CDR3 spans 15 amino acids. CDR3 in amino acids: CASSLGGTSYNEQFF. The variable domain in full, completed from reference TRBV5-1 and TRBJ2-1, reads KAGVTQTPRYLIKTRGQQVTLSCSPISGHRSVSWYQQTPGQGLQFLFEYFSETQRNKGNFPGRFSGRQFSNSRSEMNVSTLELGDSALYLCASSLGGTSYNEQFFGPGTRLTVL.

This sequence joins TRBV5-1 and TRBJ1-3; TCRdb calls TRBD1, which cannot be checked without DNA. The germline V gene encodes CDR1 SGHRS and CDR2 YFSETQ. The CDR3 loop spans 16 amino acids. CDR3 in amino acids: CASSPGQSFSGNTIYF.

The rearrangement links TRBV5-1 to TRBJ2-2; the D gene TCRdb calls, TRBD1, cannot be checked with no DNA. The CDR3 consists of 16 residues. From germline, CDR1 is SGHRS and CDR2 YFSETQ. The CDR3 here is CASSLLVAGATGEPFF.

The V and J genes are TRBV2 and TRBJ1-6; TCRdb picks TRBD1, but there is no DNA to check that call. Germline V lookup: CDR1 SNHLY, CDR2 FYNNEI. The CDR3 totals 15 residues. The CDR3 is CASSEGPGTISALQF.

The chain joins TRBV5-1 to TRBJ1-4; TCRdb gives TRBD1 as the D gene, but with no DNA this cannot be confirmed. The CDR3 extends over 15 amino acids. The germline V gene has CDR1 SGHRS and CDR2 YFSETQ. CDR3 residues: CASSQNRAGGEKLFF.

The V gene is TRBV3-1, the J gene TRBJ2-1; TCRdb calls TRBD2, which cannot be checked without DNA. This CDR3 is 15 amino acids long. Germline V gene data show CDR1 as LGHDT and CDR2 as YNNKEL (reference sequence). CDR3 residues: CASSPGRQRGNEQFF.

The rearrangement uses TRBV5-1 and TRBJ2-7; TCRdb picks TRBD1, but there is no DNA to check that call. In germline, CDR1 is SGHRS, CDR2 YFSETQ. The CDR3 runs 15 residues. CDR3 in amino acids: CASSGSAGGPYEQYF.

The V gene is TRBV7-2, the J gene TRBJ1-5. The CDR3 is 14 residues long. Per the germline V gene, CDR1 is SGHTA and CDR2 is FQGNSA. CDR3 in amino acids: CASSLKAGSQPQHF.

The chain recombines TRBV4-2 with TRBJ2-2; TCRdb's D call, TRBD2, is unchecked because there is no DNA. This CDR3 region has 16 residues. CDR1 and CDR2 from the germline V gene are LGHNA and YNFKEQ. The CDR3 sequence is CASSQEAGSNTGELFF.

V gene TRBV6-2 or TRBV6-3 combines with J gene TRBJ2-5; TCRdb returns TRBD1, unconfirmable since there is no DNA. The germline V gene encodes CDR1 MNHEY and CDR2 SVGEGT. CDR3 size: 17 residues. CDR3 residues: CASSPLSALGREETQYF.

The chain's CDR3 is CASSEGGGNQETQYF. This chain links TRBV7-2 with TRBJ2-5; checking the TCRdb D call of TRBD1 is not possible without DNA. This CDR3 contains 15 residues. Germline CDR1 and CDR2: SGHTA and FQGNSA.

J is TRBJ2-7 and V is TRBV20-1; lacking DNA, the TRBD1 call made by TCRdb goes unchecked. Looked up from germline, CDR1 is DFQATT and CDR2 is SNEGSKA (reference sequence). The CDR3 extends over 14 amino acids. The CDR3 spells CSAITGENNYEQYF.

The rearrangement links TRBV29-1 to TRBJ2-5. This CDR3 is built from 16 residues. CDR1 is SQVTM and CDR2 is ANQGSEA in the germline V gene. The CDR3 region is CSVEELQSFRRETQYF.

This sequence joins TRBV5-1 and TRBJ2-7. The CDR3 consists of 13 residues. Germline assignment: CDR1 SGHRS and CDR2 YFSETQ. CDR3 sequence reads: CASSFDSSYEQYF.

The V and J genes are TRBV7-9 and TRBJ1-4; TCRdb lists TRBD1, though no DNA is available to test this call. CDR1 and CDR2 from the germline V gene are SEHNR and FQNEAQ (reference sequence). The CDR3 covers 16 residues. The CDR3 protein is CASSLDFPSGGEKLFF.

Here the CDR3 reads CSVEGSDYEQYF. The V and J genes are TRBV29-1 and TRBJ2-7. The CDR3 consists of 12 residues. Looked up from germline, CDR1 is SQVTM and CDR2 is ANQGSEA.

The rearrangement uses TRBV28 and TRBJ1-5. CDR3 length: 14 residues. CDR1 is MDHEN, CDR2 SYDVKM, per germline. CDR3 in amino acids: CASRTAYSNQPQHF.

The rearrangement joins TRBV18 to TRBJ2-7; TCRdb's assignment of TRBD1 cannot be checked, as there is no DNA. In germline, CDR1 is KGHSH, CDR2 LQKENI. The CDR3 contains 14 residues. CDR3 residues: CASSPPRQSGEQYF.

The rearrangement uses TRBV12-3 or TRBV12-4 and TRBJ2-1; the D call from TCRdb, TRBD2, cannot be confirmed without DNA. This CDR3 contains 14 residues. The CDR3 sequence: CASSFSGRAEEQFF.

CDR3 loop: CASSRGEGGNEQFF. The V and J genes are TRBV5-1 and TRBJ2-1; without DNA, the TCRdb call of TRBD2 cannot be checked. CDR1 is SGHRS and CDR2 is YFSETQ in the germline V gene. The CDR3 spans 14 residues.

This rearrangement joins TRBV2 to TRBJ2-1; there is no DNA to check the TCRdb D call of TRBD1. The CDR3 runs to 14 residues. CDR1 and CDR2 from the germline V gene are SNHLY and FYNNEI. The CDR3 is CASRAEQGHNEQFF.

The V gene is TRBV5-1, the J gene TRBJ2-7. The CDR3 is 14 amino acids. CDR1 SGHRS and CDR2 YFSETQ come from the germline V gene. Here the CDR3 reads CASSPTDYSYEQYF.

The chain carries TRBV28 and TRBJ2-1; TCRdb gives TRBD2 as the D gene, but with no DNA this cannot be confirmed. This CDR3 is 13 amino acids long. Germline assignment: CDR1 MDHEN and CDR2 SYDVKM. Here the CDR3 reads CASSLASGNEQFF. Supplemented by reference TRBV28 and TRBJ2-1, the full variable domain reads DVKVTQSSRYLVKRTGEKVFLECVQDMDHENMFWYRQDPGLGLRLIYFSYDVKMKEKGDIPEGYSVSREKKERFSLILESASTNQTSMYLCASSLASGNEQFFGPGTRLTVL.